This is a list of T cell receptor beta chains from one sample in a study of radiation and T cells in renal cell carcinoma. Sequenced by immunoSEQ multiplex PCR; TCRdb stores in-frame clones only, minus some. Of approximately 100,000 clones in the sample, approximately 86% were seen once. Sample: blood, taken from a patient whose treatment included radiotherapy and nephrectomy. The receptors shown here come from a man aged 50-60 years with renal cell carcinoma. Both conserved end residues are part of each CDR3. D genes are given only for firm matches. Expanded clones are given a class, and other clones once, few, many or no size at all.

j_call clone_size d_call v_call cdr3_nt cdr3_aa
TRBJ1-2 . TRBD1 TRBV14 TGTGCCAGCAGCCCGGGACCGGGACAGGGGGTTTTTGGCTACACCTTC CASSPGPGQGVFGYTF
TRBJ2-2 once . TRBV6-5 TGCGCCAGCAGGCAGGGGTATCACGGGGAGCTGTTTTTT CASRQGYHGELFF
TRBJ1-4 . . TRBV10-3 TGTGCCATCAGGGACAGTAAGTTGAATGAAAAACTGTTTTTT CAIRDSKLNEKLFF
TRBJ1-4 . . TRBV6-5 TGTGCCAGCAGTTACTCGGTTGGACGAGGGTATGAAAAACTGTTTTTT CASSYSVGRGYEKLFF
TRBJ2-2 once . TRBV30 TGTGCCTGGAGTGTATTGGGCGGCACGAACACCGGGGAGCTGTTTTTT CAWSVLGGTNTGELFF
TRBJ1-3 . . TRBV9 TGTGCCAGCAGCGTAACTGCCATCACTGGAAACACCATATATTTT CASSVTAITGNTIYF
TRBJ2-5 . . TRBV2 TGTGCCAGCAGTGAGGATATTACCCAGTACTTC CASSEDITQYF
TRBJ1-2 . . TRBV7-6 TGTGCCAGCAGCTCCCAGCAAGGGAGGCGGGCTGGCTACACCTTC CASSSQQGRRAGYTF
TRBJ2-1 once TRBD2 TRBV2 TGTGCCAGCAGTGAAACTAGCGTACAAAGCTCCTACAATGAGCAGTTCTTC CASSETSVQSSYNEQFF
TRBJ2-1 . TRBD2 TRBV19 TGTGCCAGCAAGCGGGGCGGGAGTTCATATGAGCAGTTCTTC CASKRGGSSYEQFF
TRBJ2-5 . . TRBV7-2 TGTGCCAGCAGCAACCCAGGGCTTTCAGAGACCCAGTACTTC CASSNPGLSETQYF
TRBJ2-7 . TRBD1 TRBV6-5 TGTGCCAGCAGCCCAGGACAGGGCGCCTACGAGCAGTACTTC CASSPGQGAYEQYF
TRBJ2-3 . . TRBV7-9 TGTGCCAGCAGTACGGAGGGACTTACAGATACGCAGTATTTT CASSTEGLTDTQYF
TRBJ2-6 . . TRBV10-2 TGCGCCAGCAGTGAGTCACCGGGACGGAGTGCAAGCTCTGGGGCCAACGTCCTGACTTTC CASSESPGRSASSGANVLTF
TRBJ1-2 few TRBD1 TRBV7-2 TGTGCCAGCAGCTTAGTAGGGACAGGGGTTTCCCTATACTATGGCTACACCTTC CASSLVGTGVSLYYGYTF
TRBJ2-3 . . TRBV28 TGTGCCAGCAGGGGTGCAGATACGCAGTATTTT CASRGADTQYF
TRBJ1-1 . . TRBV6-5 TGTGCCAGCAGTTATCGGGGGCCTAGCACTGAAGCTTTCTTT CASSYRGPSTEAFF
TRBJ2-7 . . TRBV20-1 TGCAGTGCCACCCCCAACGAGCAGTACTTC CSATPNEQYF
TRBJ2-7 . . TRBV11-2 TGTGCCAGCAGCTTAGCCGGGGCCAGGGGAGGCGAGCAGTACTTC CASSLAGARGGEQYF
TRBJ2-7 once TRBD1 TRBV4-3 TGCGCCAGCAGCCATTACGGGATAGGACAGGGATCCGAGCAGTACTTC CASSHYGIGQGSEQYF
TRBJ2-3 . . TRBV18 TGTGCCAGCTCTGCCTTTTCGGGGATTAACACAGATACGCAGTATTTT CASSAFSGINTDTQYF
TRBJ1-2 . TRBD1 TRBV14 TGTGCCAGCAGCCAAGCCCCCGGGACAGGAGACTATGGCTACACCTTC CASSQAPGTGDYGYTF
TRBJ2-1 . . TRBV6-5 TGTGCCAGCAGTTACTCGACGGTGGCTTACAATGAGCAGTTCTTC CASSYSTVAYNEQFF
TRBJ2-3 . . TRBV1 TGCACCAGCAGCCAAGAGGAGTCGGGCCTCACAGATACGCAGTATTTT CTSSQEESGLTDTQYF
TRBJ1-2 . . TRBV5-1 TGCGCCAGCAGCTTGGGGCCGGGAGACTATGGCTACACCTTC CASSLGPGDYGYTF
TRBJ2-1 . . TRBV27 TGTGCCAGCAGCACTACCGGGAGTACAAGGGACAATGAGCAGTTCTTC CASSTTGSTRDNEQFF
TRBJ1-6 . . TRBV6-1 TGTGCCAGCAGTGAATATCGGGATTCACCCCTCCACTTT CASSEYRDSPLHF
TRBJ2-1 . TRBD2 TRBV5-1 TGCGCCAGCAGCCTCACTAGCGGGAGTTACAATGAGCAGTTCTTC CASSLTSGSYNEQFF
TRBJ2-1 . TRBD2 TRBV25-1 TGTGCCAGCAGTGGCCTCCATGGGACTAGCGGGACCCACAATGAGCAGTTCTTC CASSGLHGTSGTHNEQFF
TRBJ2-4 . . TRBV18 TGTGCCAGCTCACCCCCCGGACAGGAGGGCTCAAGAAACATTCAGTACTTC CASSPPGQEGSRNIQYF
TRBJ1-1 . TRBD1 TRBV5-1 TGCGCCAGCAGCTCCCGGACAGGTGGGACTGAAGCTTTCTTT CASSSRTGGTEAFF
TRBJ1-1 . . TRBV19 TGTGCCAGTAGTGGATTGGGGGCCCCGATGAACACTGAAGCTTTCTTT CASSGLGAPMNTEAFF
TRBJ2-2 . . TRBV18 TGTGCCTGGGCCGCTTCGAACACCGGGGAGCTGTTTTTT CAWAASNTGELFF
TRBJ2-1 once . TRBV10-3 TGTGCCATCAGTGCCAGGAATGAGCAGTTCTTC CAISARNEQFF
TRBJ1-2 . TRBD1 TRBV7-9 TGTGCCAGCAGCAACGGACAGGGAAACTATGGCTACACCTTC CASSNGQGNYGYTF
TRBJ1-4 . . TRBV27 TGTGCCAGCAGGGGGTGGGGAGAAGATGAAAAACTGTTTTTT CASRGWGEDEKLFF
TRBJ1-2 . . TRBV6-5 TGTGCCAGCAGCCCTGAACCGGACATCCCCTATGGCTACACCTTC CASSPEPDIPYGYTF
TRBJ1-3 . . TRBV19 TGTGCCAGTACCCCTTGGGACACTGGAAACACCATATATTTT CASTPWDTGNTIYF
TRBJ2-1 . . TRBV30 TGTGCCTGGAGCCGGAACGGGGGTGGGCAGTTCTTC CAWSRNGGGQFF
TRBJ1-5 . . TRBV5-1 TGCGCCAGCAGCTTGGTCGGATCTCAGCCCCAGCATTTT CASSLVGSQPQHF
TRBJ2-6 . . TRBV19 TGTGCCAGTAGTCTACACTCTGGGGCCAACGTCCTGACTTTC CASSLHSGANVLTF
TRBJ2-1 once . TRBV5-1 TGCGCCAGCAGCCCGACCCGGGGAGGCTCCTACAATGAGCAGTTCTTC CASSPTRGGSYNEQFF
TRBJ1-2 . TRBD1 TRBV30 TGTGCCTGGAGTGGGGGGACAGGGTCTGGCTACACCTTC CAWSGGTGSGYTF
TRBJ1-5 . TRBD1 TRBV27 TGTGCCAGCAGGACAGGGGGCAATCAGCCCCAGCATTTT CASRTGGNQPQHF
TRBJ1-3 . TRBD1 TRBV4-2 TGTGCCAGCAGCCAAGAGGGGTACAGGGGGCGAGGAAACACCATATATTTT CASSQEGYRGRGNTIYF
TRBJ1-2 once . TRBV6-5 TGTGCCAGCATTTCACGGGGGCGAGGGAACTATGGCTACACCTTC CASISRGRGNYGYTF
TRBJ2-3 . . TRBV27 TGTGCCAGCAGTTTATTCACGGGCACAGATACGCAGTATTTT CASSLFTGTDTQYF
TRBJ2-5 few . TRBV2 TGTGCCAGCAGCATTCAAGAGACCCAGTACTTC CASSIQETQYF
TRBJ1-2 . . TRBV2 TGTGCCAGCAGTTACAGTGAAAACTATGGCTACACCTTC CASSYSENYGYTF
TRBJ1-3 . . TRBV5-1 TGCGCCAGCAGCCTTGGTACCGCCTCTGGAAACACCATATATTTT CASSLGTASGNTIYF
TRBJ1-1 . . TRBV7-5 TGTGCCAGAGGTTCTCCGGGACAGGGCAATAGAAACACTGAAGCTTTCTTT CARGSPGQGNRNTEAFF
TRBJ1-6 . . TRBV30 TGTGCCTGGAGCTGGTTTAGACAAGGGGCCTTCCGTTCACCCCTCCACTTT CAWSWFRQGAFRSPLHF
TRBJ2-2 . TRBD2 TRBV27 TGTGCCAGCAGTTCCCTAGCGGGGCGGGACACCGGGGAGCTGTTTTTT CASSSLAGRDTGELFF
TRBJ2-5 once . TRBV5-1 TGCGCCAGCAGCGTACAGGTGTTCCAAGAGACCCAGTACTTC CASSVQVFQETQYF
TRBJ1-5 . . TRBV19 TGTGCCAGTAGTATGAGGACGGGACAAAATCAGCCCCAGCATTTT CASSMRTGQNQPQHF
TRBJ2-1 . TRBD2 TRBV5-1 TGCGCCAGCAGCTGGAGCGGGAGCTCCTACAATGAGCAGTTCTTC CASSWSGSSYNEQFF